This T cell receptor beta chain stems from a study of glioma-infiltrating T cells (dated by TCRdb to 2016 to 2018). For context, the study as a whole: Low-grade gliomas were represented by WHO grade II oligodendrogliomas or astrocytomas, and glioblastomas were represented by WHO grade IV tumors that were sampled at initial rather than recurrent diagnosis. TCR alpha- and beta-chain repertoires were sequenced from glioma tissue, non-neoplastic brain tissue and matched peripheral blood mononuclear cells. Dexamethasone was administered to glioma patients for six or fewer days before surgery. To measure divergence between tissue and blood T-cell populations, each tissue-infiltrating repertoire was compared with the peripheral blood repertoire of the same patient. For blood libraries, the target was about 4- to 10-fold sequencing coverage of 900,000 to 1,000,000 peripheral T cells. The paired cohort was made up of three low-grade glioma patients, several primary glioblastoma patients and three non-glioma patients who contributed non-neoplastic brain tissue. The paper as a whole reports these results and caveats: The group comparisons were based on small numbers of patients: three non-neoplastic, three low-grade glioma and seven to nine glioblastoma patients. Patients with low tissue-blood divergence were marked by a signature set of shared blood CDR3 motifs, and that set was depleted in highly divergent patients. VJ-independent divergence between tissue and blood was below expectation in non-neoplastic patients but above expectation in all gliomas, especially low-grade gliomas. Only a very small number of CDR3 sequences turned up in both tissue and blood, a result put down to high CDR3 diversity combined with limited sampling.

In its sample, this clonotype was seen a few times. Which antigen it targets is not known. Per-nucleotide qualities are absent, and no much larger clonotype sits a single base away. Including the terminal cysteine and phenylalanine, the CDR3 comprises 14 residues. The only DNA kept is the CDR3, 42 bases in frame from the first base. V lost 10 bases and J lost 0 bases; the stretch between them is 16 bases long. Via the germline V gene, CDR1 is SGDLS and CDR2 YYNGEE. The iRepertoire nested amplicon-rescue multiplex PCR (arm-PCR) platform was used to amplify TCR alpha and beta CDR3 regions from RNA. One-step reverse transcription and amplification used roughly 95-450 ng of tissue mRNA or PBMC total RNA as input. Following bead purification, Illumina adapters were added through a secondary multiplex PCR, and the libraries were then gel-purified between 200 and 400 bp. Internal 6-nucleotide barcodes were carried by the libraries and were used for demultiplexing. Libraries were sequenced on an Illumina MiSeq with 2x220 or 2x250 nucleotide paired-end reads. Under the source paper's analysis protocol: Paired reads were merged with FLASH 1.2.11 and aligned to the GRCh37 human genome with BWA-MEM before extracting TRA and TRB reads. V and J assignment used an IMGT-derived reference of cassette sequences and CDR3 motifs that included pseudogenes. Reads were translated in three frames, and productive CDR3s were defined as those with a C...FGXG motif and no stop codons. A clonotype was defined as a unique combination of a V-J cassette pair and a CDR3 amino acid sequence. Hamming distance filtering was applied to reads, with thresholds set by the sequence error rate of each sample in mapped regions. The raw public reads went through TCRdb reprocessing: fastp at Q25, MiXCR clone calling, in-frame beta chains kept. All rows with the same CDR3 protein become a single entry with the most common DNA and genes. In this record, the V and J calls reflect TCRdb's handling and not the investigators' own analysis. The sample contains about 380,000 distinct CDR3 sequences, 35% to 45% of them found a single time. Of the sample, about 11% is held by the ten largest clones.

Immediately after resection, surgical brain or tumor specimens were cryofrozen in liquid nitrogen, and peripheral blood cells were collected at the same time. This sequence originates from a human donor with low-grade glioma or glioblastoma, undergoing nonglioma brain surgery, or in good health (not recorded which). Recombination joined TRBV9 with TRBJ1-1; possibly the D gene is TRBD1, per 5 matching bases. The specimen sequenced was glioma tissue, nonneoplastic brain tissue, or PBMCs (not recorded which). CDR3 reads: CASTQTAMNTEAFF. The nucleotide sequence reads as follows: TGTGCCTCGACCCAGACAGCCATGAACACTGAAGCTTTCTTT. Extended through the reference TRBV9 and TRBJ1-1 proteins, this CDR3 yields the full variable domain: DSGVTQTPKHLITATGQRVTLRCSPRSGDLSVYWYQQSLDQGLQFLIQYYNGEERAKGNILERFSAQQFPDLHSELNLSSLELGDSALYFCASTQTAMNTEAFFGQGTRLTVV.